The T cell receptor beta chain under discussion was sequenced for a study of Graves' ophthalmopathy and Graves' hyperthyroidism. Exclusion criteria comprised other autoimmune diseases, uncontrolled infections, pregnancy or lactation in patients. The diagnosis was founded upon clinical symptoms, serum thyroxine, TRAb, thyroid ultrasound and orbital computed tomography. This CDR3 has 14 residues. Trimming removed 1 base at V and 8 bases at J, with 11 bases between. Germline V CDR1 and CDR2: SGHDN, FVKESK. Using RNA transcripts, the TCR beta CDR3 regions were amplified. First-round RT-PCR used HTBI primers; second-round multiplex PCR followed. Using its own MiXCR run on the multiplex PCR reads, TCRdb lists one record per CDR3 protein. This sample has almost 750,000 distinct CDR3 sequences, with roughly two fifths found just once.

The sample taken for sequencing was peripheral blood. V usage is TRBV14 and J usage is TRBJ1-4; D is unresolved. The receptor was isolated from an adult man with Graves' ophthalmopathy. CDR3 loop: CASSQAGIPEKLFF. DNA of the CDR3: TGTGCCAGCAGCCAAGCCGGGATCCCCGAAAAACTGTTTTTT.